One sample yielded the 19 T cell receptor beta chains listed below, sequenced in a study of T cells in localized non-small cell lung cancer. Profiled with immunoSEQ multiplex PCR; TCRdb holds only in-frame clones, not every one. In the table there are 600 to 650 clones, 26% of which are singletons. The source was lung tumor tissue, collected before any cancer treatment. The receptors derive from a woman aged 40 to 75 with stage III lung adenocarcinoma.

This clone has just a few counts. The chain is built from TRBV29-1 and TRBJ1-4, with D possibly TRBD1 on 5 matching bases. The CDR3 runs 13 residues. The V end was cut by 6 bases, the J end by 8 bases, with 16 bases between. Germline lookup yields CDR1 SQVTM and CDR2 ANQGSEA. The CDR3 nucleotides are TGCAGCGTGCTCAGGGACGTGGGGGAAAAACTGTTTTTT. Its protein product is CSVLRDVGEKLFF.

The sample holds a few counts of this clone. The rearrangement links TRBV6-8 to TRBJ2-1, with 14 bases that match TRBD2. Trimming removed 4 bases from V and 6 bases from J; junction bases left unmatched: 8. The CDR3 length is 17 residues. CDR1 is MNHGY, CDR2 SAAAGT, per germline. This chain's CDR3 is CASSSTTTSGRANEQFF. The CDR3 DNA sequence: TGTGCCAGCAGTTCGACAACGACTAGCGGGAGGGCCAATGAGCAGTTCTTC.

This clone has a handful of counts. One end of the junction fails to match germline, which may point to a read error. The rearrangement links TRBV6-8 to TRBJ2-1; D call uncertain. CDR3 length: 13 amino acids. Germline lookup yields CDR1 MNHGY and CDR2 SAAAGT. CDR3 sequence: CASSLPGYSEQFF. For the CDR3, the DNA is TGTGCCAGCAGTTTACCGGGTTACAGTGAGCAGTTCTTC.

The chain recombines TRBV6-8 with TRBJ2-7, with TRBD1 identical over 12 bases. The germline gives CDR1 MNHGY, CDR2 SAAAGT. The CDR3 has 14 residues. The trim removed 6 bases at V and 7 bases at J, leaving 7 bases unmatched. CDR3 sequence (DNA): TGTGCCAGCAGGGGGACAGGGGGCGCGAGGGAGCAGTACTTC. Protein product: CASRGTGGAREQYF.

This clone has just a few counts. The rearrangement joins TRBV11-3 to TRBJ2-3, with 7 bases matching TRBD1. The V gene end was trimmed by 3 bases and the J gene end by 2 bases; junction bases not matched to a gene: 8. This CDR3 is built from 16 residues. Germline CDR1 reads SGHNT; CDR2 reads YENEEA. The CDR3 DNA reads TGTGCCAGCAGCTTGCGGTGGGACAGAGACACAGATACGCAGTATTTT. Encoded protein: CASSLRWDRDTDTQYF.

This chain joins TRBV28 and TRBJ1-2; 9 positions agree with TRBD1. V dropped 6 bases and J dropped 7; count of bases not matched to a gene: 9. CDR1 MDHEN and CDR2 SYDVKM come from the germline V gene. CDR3 length equals 14 residues. This CDR3 is CASSTDRGRRGYTF. The CDR3 region has the DNA TGTGCCAGCAGCACGGACAGGGGACGTCGTGGCTACACCTTC.

The V call is TRBV28, the J call TRBJ2-3; 10 bases are a match to TRBD2. This CDR3 spans 16 amino acids. V lost 7 bases to trimming and J lost 3 bases; unmatched junction nucleotides: 10. Per the germline V gene, CDR1 is MDHEN and CDR2 is SYDVKM. This chain's CDR3 is CASNRRLAGETDTQYF. The CDR3 nucleotides read TGTGCCAGCAACCGGCGGCTAGCGGGAGAGACAGATACGCAGTATTTT. Using reference TRBV28 and TRBJ2-3 for the parts outside the CDR3, the full variable domain is DVKVTQSSRYLVKRTGEKVFLECVQDMDHENMFWYRQDPGLGLRLIYFSYDVKMKEKGDIPEGYSVSREKKERFSLILESASTNQTSMYLCASNRRLAGETDTQYFGPGTRLTVL.

The chain has TRBV9 and TRBJ2-7; no reliable D call. Deletions cut 0 bases from V and 6 bases from J, with 16 bases between. The germline CDR1 and CDR2 sequences are SGDLS and YYNGEE. This CDR3 contains 15 residues. In DNA, the CDR3 is TGTGCCAGCAGCGTAGATGGGTCAGATGGGCGCGAGCAGTACTTC. This gives the protein CASSVDGSDGREQYF. The full variable domain, in which reference TRBV9 and TRBJ2-7 provide the parts outside the CDR3, is DSGVTQTPKHLITATGQRVTLRCSPRSGDLSVYWYQQSLDQGLQFLIQYYNGEERAKGNILERFSAQQFPDLHSELNLSSLELGDSALYFCASSVDGSDGREQYFGPGTRLTVT.

The V gene is TRBV6-8, the J gene TRBJ1-6; D is perhaps TRBD1 (5 bases). Trimming pared 10 bases from V and 0 bases from J, leaving 19 bases between. Germline V gene data show CDR1 as MNHGY and CDR2 as SAAAGT. The CDR3 runs 17 residues. CDR3 nucleotide sequence: TGTGCCATCACTGCACAGGCAGGGCCCTCCTATAATTCACCCCTCCACTTT. The encoded protein is CAITAQAGPSYNSPLHF.

This clone has only a few counts. The rearrangement links TRBV6-8 to TRBJ2-7; possibly TRBD2 for D (5 bases). The CDR3 totals 15 residues. The germline V gene encodes CDR1 MNHGY and CDR2 SAAAGT. V lost 6 bases to trimming and J lost 0 bases, with 15 bases between them. CDR3 coding DNA: TGTGCCAGCAGGAGGGAGAAATTTAGCTCCTACGAGCAGTACTTC. Protein: CASRREKFSSYEQYF.

Only a few counts were recorded for this clone. The chain combines TRBV9 with TRBJ2-1, with TRBD2 identical over 10 bases. Germline CDR1 is SGDLS and CDR2 is YYNGEE. The V gene end was trimmed by 3 bases and the J gene end by 0 bases; junction bases not matched to a gene: 6. The CDR3 spans 17 residues. CDR3 in amino acids: CASSGGTSVDSYNEQFF. CDR3 sequence (DNA): TGTGCCAGCAGCGGGGGGACTAGCGTCGACTCCTACAATGAGCAGTTCTTC.

In its sample, this clone is medium-sized. The chain employs TRBV11-3 and TRBJ1-4, with 9 positions matching TRBD1. The V gene end was trimmed by 2 bases and the J gene end by 7 bases; junction bases not matched to a gene: 11. Germline CDR1 is SGHNT and CDR2 is YENEEA. The CDR3 runs 17 residues. CDR3 DNA sequence: TGTGCCAGCAGCTTAACCCGGACAGGGGCAGCCTCTGAAAAACTGTTTTTT. Its protein product is CASSLTRTGAASEKLFF.

This clone has more than one count but fewer than ten. CDR3 coding DNA: TGTGCCAGCAGTAGGGGACTAGCGGAGTCCTACGAGCAGTACTTC. Its protein is CASSRGLAESYEQYF. The V gene is TRBV6-8, the J gene TRBJ2-7, with TRBD2 matching 11 bases. CDR1 is MNHGY, CDR2 SAAAGT, per germline. The trim removed 5 bases at V and 1 base at J, leaving 4 bases unmatched. This CDR3 is built from 15 residues.

This clone was counted a few times. This chain links TRBV19 with TRBJ2-5, with 8 positions matching TRBD2. V shed 4 bases, J shed 4 bases, and the junction held 5 bases outside the gene matches. CDR1 is LNHDA, CDR2 SQIVND, per germline (reference sequence). This CDR3 has 14 residues. CDR3 DNA: TGTGCCAGTAGTACCGGGACTAGGGGAGAGACCCAGTACTTC. Translating gives CASSTGTRGETQYF. Full variable domain (rest looked up from reference TRBV19 and TRBJ2-5): DGGITQSPKYLFRKEGQNVTLSCEQNLNHDAMYWYRQDPGQGLRLIYYSQIVNDFQKGDIAEGYSVSREKKESFPLTVTSAQKNPTAFYLCASSTGTRGETQYFGPGTRLLVL.

This chain links TRBV9 with TRBJ1-2; D may be TRBD1 (6 bases). CDR1 SGDLS and CDR2 YYNGEE come from the germline V gene. The CDR3 runs to 15 residues. V shed 0 bases and J shed 5 bases, with 14 bases lying between them. CDR3 amino acids: CASSVGGGPSYGYTF. The CDR3 DNA sequence: TGTGCCAGCAGCGTAGGCGGGGGGCCTTCTTATGGCTACACCTTC.

This chain uses TRBV23-1 with TRBJ2-2, with 12 nucleotides matching TRBD1. TRBV23-1 is recorded as an ORF, its role being uncertain. The V segment lost 6 bases and the J segment 2 bases; nucleotides outside the gene matches: 10. CDR3 size: 18 residues. The CDR3, as DNA: TGCGCCAGCAGCCAGGGACAGGGGGCGACTTTCAACACCGGGGAGCTGTTTTTT. Residues: CASSQGQGATFNTGELFF.

This clone was seen only a few times. The chain carries TRBV5-1 and TRBJ2-1; a possible D gene is TRBD2 (6 bases). CDR1 and CDR2 from the germline V gene are SGHRS and YFSETQ. Trimming stripped 3 bases from V and 5 bases from J, with 12 bases between. This CDR3 has 14 amino acids. CDR3 coding DNA: TGCGCCAGCAGCTCACGGGGGAGTGACAATGAGCAGTTCTTC. Translation: CASSSRGSDNEQFF.

This chain links TRBV16 with TRBJ2-7; 9 bases map to TRBD1. With 4 bases clipped from V and 5 bases from J, the junction kept 3 bases outside the gene matches. Germline CDR1 is KGHSY and CDR2 is FQNENV. The CDR3 consists of 13 residues. Written as DNA, the CDR3 is TGTGCCAGCAGCCCGGACAGGGGCCACGAGCAGTACTTC. Its translation: CASSPDRGHEQYF.

The gene calls are TRBV10-3 and TRBJ2-7; TRBD2 matches at 12 bases. The germline V gene encodes CDR1 ENHRY and CDR2 SYGVKD. V trimming: 4 bases; J trimming: 2 bases; junction bases outside the gene matches: 6. The CDR3 length is 16 residues. The CDR3 DNA reads TGTGCCATCAGTGGACTAGCGGGAGTTAGGGCCTACGAGCAGTACTTC. Translating gives CAISGLAGVRAYEQYF.